This T cell receptor beta chain was retrieved from a study of cytomegalovirus exposure and HLA in healthy donors. Overall study context: Previous work identified roughly 120 million unique TCR beta sequences from about 179 million T cells.

The PCR employed 60 Vbeta primers together with 13 Jbeta primers. Data came from immunoSEQ multiplex PCR; TCRdb stores just in-frame clones and leaves some out. The sample holds about 100,000 clones, less than 80% seen once. Study results and caveats: In an earlier analysis, about 87% or about 30%: the productive usage of most TCR beta V segments.

Note on this clone: Antigen specificity is unknown.

This CDR3 region has 14 residues. Germline V gene lookup returns CDR1 SGHTA and CDR2 FQGTGA. V lost 4 bases and J lost 12; bases outside the gene matches: 10. Sample: PBMCs. The source is a man aged 30 to 39 in good health and CMV-seronegative. The rearrangement joins TRBV7-3 to TRBJ2-1; 9 nucleotides align to TRBD1. DNA for the CDR3: TGTGCCAGCAGCTCCTGGACAGGGGCTCACCCGCAGTTCTTC. Amino acid sequence: CASSSWTGAHPQFF.